This T cell receptor (beta chain) was sequenced for a study of T cell responses to AZD1222 COVID-19 vaccine. Findings and caveats of the study: Spike-specific TCR depth and breadth grew after two AZD1222 doses.

Profiling relied on immunoSEQ multiplex PCR, and the TCRdb table lists in-frame clones only, not all of them. This table has 150,000 to 200,000 clones, 90% appearing once. A single count supports this clone. Its antigen is not identified. Source: peripheral blood, taken on day 0 of AZD1222 vaccination. The receptor comes from an adult in good health.

Written as DNA, the CDR3 is TGTGCCAGCAGCGCGGGAGCTGCCTACGAGCAGTACTTC. Its protein is CASSAGAAYEQYF. The J gene is TRBJ2-7, the V gene TRBV9; D may be TRBD2 (6 bases). In germline, CDR1 is SGDLS, CDR2 YYNGEE. Trimming shortened V by 3 bases and J by 2 bases, and 9 bases separated the two germline ends. The length of the CDR3 is 13 residues.